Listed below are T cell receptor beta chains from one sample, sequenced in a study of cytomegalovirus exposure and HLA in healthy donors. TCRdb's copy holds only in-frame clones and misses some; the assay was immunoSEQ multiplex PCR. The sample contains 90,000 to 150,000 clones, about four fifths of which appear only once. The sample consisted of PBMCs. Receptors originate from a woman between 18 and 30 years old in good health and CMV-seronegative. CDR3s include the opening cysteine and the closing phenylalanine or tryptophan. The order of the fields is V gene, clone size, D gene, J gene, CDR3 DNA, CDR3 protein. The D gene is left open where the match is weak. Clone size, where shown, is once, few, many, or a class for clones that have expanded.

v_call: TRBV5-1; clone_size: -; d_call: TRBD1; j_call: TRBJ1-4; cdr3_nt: TGCGCCAGCAGCTTACAGGGGGTCGGAAATGAAAAACTGTTTTTT; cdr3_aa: CASSLQGVGNEKLFF
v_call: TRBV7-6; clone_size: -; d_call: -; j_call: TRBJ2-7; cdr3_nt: TGTGCCAGCAGCGCGGGACGGCTCTACGAGCAGTACTTC; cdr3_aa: CASSAGRLYEQYF
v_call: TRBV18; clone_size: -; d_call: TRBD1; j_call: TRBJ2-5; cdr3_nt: TGTGCCAGCTCACTTACGCGGACAGGGGGAGAGACCCAGTACTTC; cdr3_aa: CASSLTRTGGETQYF
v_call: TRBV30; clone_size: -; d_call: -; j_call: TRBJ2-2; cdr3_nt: TGTGCCTGGAGTCCCCTAAGAGTGGAGCTGTTTTTT; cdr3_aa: CAWSPLRVELFF
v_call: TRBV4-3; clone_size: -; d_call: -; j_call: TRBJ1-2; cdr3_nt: TGCGCCAGCAGCCAAGAAATGACAATCTATGGCTACATCTTC; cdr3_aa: CASSQEMTIYGYIF
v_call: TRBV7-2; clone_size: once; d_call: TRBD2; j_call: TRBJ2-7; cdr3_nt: TGTGCCAGCAGCCAAGGACTAGCGGGATTGCGATACGAGCAGTACTTC; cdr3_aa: CASSQGLAGLRYEQYF
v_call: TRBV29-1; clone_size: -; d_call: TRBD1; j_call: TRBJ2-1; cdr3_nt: TGCAGCGTTGGCGGCGGGACAGGGAGGGTAGGGTCCTACAATGAGCAGTTCTTC; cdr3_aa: CSVGGGTGRVGSYNEQFF
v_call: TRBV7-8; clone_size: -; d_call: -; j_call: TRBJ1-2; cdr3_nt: TGTGCCAGCAGCTTAGGGCAGGGCTATGGCTACACCTTC; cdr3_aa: CASSLGQGYGYTF
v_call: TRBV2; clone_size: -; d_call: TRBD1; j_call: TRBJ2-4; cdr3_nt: TGTGCCAGCAGTCCACTCCGGGACAGTAGAAACAGTCAGTACTTC; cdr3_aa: CASSPLRDSRNSQYF
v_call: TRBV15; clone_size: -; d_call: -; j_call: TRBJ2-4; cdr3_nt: TGTGCCACCAGCAGAGAAGTGGGCAGGGCGCCCAAAAACATTCAGTACTTC; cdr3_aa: CATSREVGRAPKNIQYF
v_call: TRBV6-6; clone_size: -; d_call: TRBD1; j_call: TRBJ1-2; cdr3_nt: TGTGCCAGCCAACCAGGGGGAAACTATGGCTACACCTTC; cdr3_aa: CASQPGGNYGYTF
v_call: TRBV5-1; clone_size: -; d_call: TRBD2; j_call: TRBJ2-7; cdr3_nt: TGCGCCAGCAAAGGGGCTAGCGGGAGTTACGAGCAGTACTTC; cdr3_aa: CASKGASGSYEQYF
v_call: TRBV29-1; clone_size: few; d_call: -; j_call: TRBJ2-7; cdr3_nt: TGCAGCGCTTACGGGATCACCTACGAGCAGTACTTC; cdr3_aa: CSAYGITYEQYF
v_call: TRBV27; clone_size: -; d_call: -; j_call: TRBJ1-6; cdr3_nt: TGTGCCAGCAGTTTATCTATTGAGAGCTCCTATAATTCACCCCTCCACTTT; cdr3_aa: CASSLSIESSYNSPLHF
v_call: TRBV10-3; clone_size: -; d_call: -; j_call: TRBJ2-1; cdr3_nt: TGTGCCATCAGCCAGAGTGAACAGGAGGAGGGTACCTACAATGAGCAGTTCTTC; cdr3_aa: CAISQSEQEEGTYNEQFF
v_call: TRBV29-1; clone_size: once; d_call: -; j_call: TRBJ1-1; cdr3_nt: TGCAGCGTTGAATCATGGGTACCAGGAGAAGCTTTCTTT; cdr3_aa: CSVESWVPGEAFF
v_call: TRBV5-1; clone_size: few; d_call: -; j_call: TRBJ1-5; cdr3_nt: TGCGCCAGCAGCTTGGTGTCTGGGGCCGGACAGCCCCAGCATTTT; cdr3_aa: CASSLVSGAGQPQHF